A selection of T cell receptor beta chains follows, all from one sample in a study of blood T cell repertoires in COVID-19. Sequencing was performed with immunoSEQ multiplex PCR; in TCRdb, only in-frame clones are kept and a portion is missing. The data contain 180,000 or so clones, approximately 86% of them singletons. The sample comprised peripheral blood. Receptor source: a man aged 70 or older with acute or convalescent COVID-19. Both conserved end residues are part of each CDR3. Fields, in order: CDR3 DNA, CDR3 protein, V gene, clone size, D gene, J gene. The D gene is left open where the match is weak. Rows may omit the clone size; those that give it use once, few, many or a size class.

CDR3 DNA: TGTGCCAGCAGTGGAATCGGACAGGGGTTAGACTATGGCTACACCTTC
CDR3 protein: CASSGIGQGLDYGYTF
V gene: TRBV6-1
clone size: NA
D gene: TRBD1
J gene: TRBJ1-2

CDR3 DNA: TGTGCCACCAGCAGTATTCGGAGCGGGAGCGAGGAGACCCAGTACTTC
CDR3 protein: CATSSIRSGSEETQYF
V gene: TRBV15
clone size: NA
D gene: TRBD2
J gene: TRBJ2-5

CDR3 DNA: TGTGCCACTTTAGCGGGGGGGCTTACAGATACGCAGTATTTT
CDR3 protein: CATLAGGLTDTQYF
V gene: TRBV10-3
clone size: NA
D gene: TRBD2
J gene: TRBJ2-3

CDR3 DNA: TGCGCCAGCAGCCGCCTGGGCGGGGGGAACACCGGGGAGCTGTTTTTT
CDR3 protein: CASSRLGGGNTGELFF
V gene: TRBV4-1
clone size: NA
D gene: TRBD2
J gene: TRBJ2-2

CDR3 DNA: TGCGCCAGCAGATTCTATAACACTGAAGCTTTCTTT
CDR3 protein: CASRFYNTEAFF
V gene: TRBV5-1
clone size: once
D gene: NA
J gene: TRBJ1-1

CDR3 DNA: TGTGCCACCAGCACGTTACCGGGACTCGAGAGGACTTACGAGCAGTACTTC
CDR3 protein: CATSTLPGLERTYEQYF
V gene: TRBV15
clone size: NA
D gene: NA
J gene: TRBJ2-7

CDR3 DNA: TGTGCCAGCAGCTTATTTCGCGGGACCCCCAATGAAAAACTGTTTTTT
CDR3 protein: CASSLFRGTPNEKLFF
V gene: TRBV13
clone size: NA
D gene: NA
J gene: TRBJ1-4

CDR3 DNA: TGCAGCGTGGCACTACAGGGGGCGGCCACAGATACGCAGTATTTT
CDR3 protein: CSVALQGAATDTQYF
V gene: TRBV29-1
clone size: NA
D gene: TRBD1
J gene: TRBJ2-3

CDR3 DNA: TGTGCCAGCTCGACTCCGGGACAGGGACTTGGTGGGGCCAACGTCCTGACTTTC
CDR3 protein: CASSTPGQGLGGANVLTF
V gene: TRBV18
clone size: NA
D gene: TRBD1
J gene: TRBJ2-6

CDR3 DNA: TGTGCCAGCTCACCACCTAGCGGTACCTACAATGAGCAGTTCTTC
CDR3 protein: CASSPPSGTYNEQFF
V gene: TRBV18
clone size: NA
D gene: NA
J gene: TRBJ2-1

CDR3 DNA: TGTGCCAGCAGCAATCTCGATCCGAGGGAAGCTTTCTTT
CDR3 protein: CASSNLDPREAFF
V gene: TRBV14
clone size: NA
D gene: NA
J gene: TRBJ1-1

CDR3 DNA: TGCGCCAGCAGCCCCCGGACAGTGGGGGATTCACCCCTCCACTTT
CDR3 protein: CASSPRTVGDSPLHF
V gene: TRBV5-1
clone size: NA
D gene: NA
J gene: TRBJ1-6

CDR3 DNA: TGTGCCAGCAGCTCCGCGGCACTAGCAGCCTACAATGAGCAGTTCTTC
CDR3 protein: CASSSAALAAYNEQFF
V gene: TRBV7-2
clone size: NA
D gene: NA
J gene: TRBJ2-1

CDR3 DNA: TGTGCCAGCTCACGATTAATCGTAAGCGGGAGTCAATACGAGCAGTACTTC
CDR3 protein: CASSRLIVSGSQYEQYF
V gene: TRBV18
clone size: NA
D gene: TRBD2
J gene: TRBJ2-7

CDR3 DNA: TGTGCCAGCAGCCCTACCCTTAGCGGAAGCTCCTACGAGCAGTACTTC
CDR3 protein: CASSPTLSGSSYEQYF
V gene: TRBV4-2
clone size: few
D gene: NA
J gene: TRBJ2-7

CDR3 DNA: TGTGCCTGCACCGACGAAAGGGCTAGCGGGAACTACGAGCAGTACTTC
CDR3 protein: CACTDERASGNYEQYF
V gene: TRBV27
clone size: NA
D gene: TRBD2
J gene: TRBJ2-7

CDR3 DNA: TGTGCCAGCAGCTTATTGAGTACAGGGAATGGCTACACCTTC
CDR3 protein: CASSLLSTGNGYTF
V gene: TRBV7-8
clone size: once
D gene: NA
J gene: TRBJ1-2

CDR3 DNA: TGTGCCAGCAGTTTTTCAGGGGAAGGCCAGCCCCAGCATTTT
CDR3 protein: CASSFSGEGQPQHF
V gene: TRBV27
clone size: NA
D gene: NA
J gene: TRBJ1-5

CDR3 DNA: TGTGCCAGCAGCCAACTTAGCAGTAGCATGAACACTGAAGCTTTCTTT
CDR3 protein: CASSQLSSSMNTEAFF
V gene: TRBV14
clone size: NA
D gene: NA
J gene: TRBJ1-1

CDR3 DNA: TGCGCCAGCAGCCGCTTACCAGGGTTCGGTGAAAAACTGTTTTTT
CDR3 protein: CASSRLPGFGEKLFF
V gene: TRBV4-1
clone size: NA
D gene: NA
J gene: TRBJ1-4

CDR3 DNA: TGTGCCAGTAGTATGGGGGCGGGCCACTACACCTTC
CDR3 protein: CASSMGAGHYTF
V gene: TRBV19
clone size: once
D gene: NA
J gene: TRBJ1-2

CDR3 DNA: TGTGCCAGCAGTAACAGCGGAAACACCATATATTTT
CDR3 protein: CASSNSGNTIYF
V gene: TRBV27
clone size: once
D gene: NA
J gene: TRBJ1-3

CDR3 DNA: TGCAGTGCTAGTATAGCGGACGAGCAGTACTTC
CDR3 protein: CSASIADEQYF
V gene: TRBV20-1
clone size: NA
D gene: NA
J gene: TRBJ2-7

CDR3 DNA: TGCAGCGTGGGGCGGGGGATGGACACTGAAGCTTTCTTT
CDR3 protein: CSVGRGMDTEAFF
V gene: TRBV29-1
clone size: NA
D gene: NA
J gene: TRBJ1-1

CDR3 DNA: TGCGCCAGCAGCTCCAGGGGATCGCCCGGGGAGCTGTTTTTT
CDR3 protein: CASSSRGSPGELFF
V gene: TRBV5-1
clone size: few
D gene: NA
J gene: TRBJ2-2

CDR3 DNA: TGCGCCAGCAGCTTGGGGGGGATGGCAGGGGCATACAATGAGCAGTTCTTC
CDR3 protein: CASSLGGMAGAYNEQFF
V gene: TRBV5-1
clone size: NA
D gene: NA
J gene: TRBJ2-1

CDR3 DNA: TGTGCCAGCTCGAGGAATGAAAAACTGTTTTTT
CDR3 protein: CASSRNEKLFF
V gene: TRBV18
clone size: few
D gene: NA
J gene: TRBJ1-4

CDR3 DNA: TGTGCCAGCAGTCTTCCGGGGGGACTGTCACCCCTCCACTTT
CDR3 protein: CASSLPGGLSPLHF
V gene: TRBV27
clone size: NA
D gene: NA
J gene: TRBJ1-6

CDR3 DNA: TGTGCCAGCAGTTTGCAGGGGGCTTACGAGCAGTACTTC
CDR3 protein: CASSLQGAYEQYF
V gene: TRBV6-5
clone size: NA
D gene: TRBD1
J gene: TRBJ2-7

CDR3 DNA: TGTGCCAGTAGTATAATGGCGGGAGAAAAACTGTTTTTT
CDR3 protein: CASSIMAGEKLFF
V gene: TRBV19
clone size: NA
D gene: NA
J gene: TRBJ1-4

CDR3 DNA: TGTGCCAGCTCACCGAAGTCGGGACAGGGGCGGTGGTTGGTCCAGTACTTC
CDR3 protein: CASSPKSGQGRWLVQYF
V gene: TRBV18
clone size: NA
D gene: TRBD1
J gene: TRBJ2-5

CDR3 DNA: TGCGCCGGCAGTTCGGGACTGCTGACCGGGGAGCTGTTTTTT
CDR3 protein: CAGSSGLLTGELFF
V gene: TRBV10-2
clone size: NA
D gene: NA
J gene: TRBJ2-2

CDR3 DNA: TGTGCCAGCAGCCCTGTACGAAGGGGGTGGAGGGAAAAACTGTTTTTT
CDR3 protein: CASSPVRRGWREKLFF
V gene: TRBV7-8
clone size: once
D gene: NA
J gene: TRBJ1-4

CDR3 DNA: TGCGCCAGCAGCTTGGCCAGGGGGAACACTGAAGCTTTCTTT
CDR3 protein: CASSLARGNTEAFF
V gene: TRBV5-1
clone size: once
D gene: NA
J gene: TRBJ1-1

CDR3 DNA: TGTGCCAGCTCACCGCCCCAGGTTACCTCGGTGGAACTGTTTTTT
CDR3 protein: CASSPPQVTSVELFF
V gene: TRBV18
clone size: NA
D gene: NA
J gene: TRBJ1-4

CDR3 DNA: TGTGCCAGCAGCTTTGAGTGGCGGGAGCAGTTCTTC
CDR3 protein: CASSFEWREQFF
V gene: TRBV11-2
clone size: NA
D gene: NA
J gene: TRBJ2-1

CDR3 DNA: TGTGCCAGCTCCCCGACGGGGAGCTCCTATAATTCACCCCTCCACTTT
CDR3 protein: CASSPTGSSYNSPLHF
V gene: TRBV27
clone size: NA
D gene: NA
J gene: TRBJ1-6